This is a list of T cell receptor beta chains from one sample in a study of blood T cell repertoires in COVID-19. The repertoire was sequenced with immunoSEQ multiplex PCR; TCRdb's copy has only in-frame clones and lacks some. The sample shows tens of thousands of clones, 80% to 90% of them seen only once. Specimen: peripheral blood. These receptors all come from a man older than 75 with acute or convalescent COVID-19. Both conserved end residues are part of each CDR3. A D gene is named only where the DNA matches it firmly. Only part of the rows carry a size: once, few, many, or a class if the clone is expanded.

J,V,size,D,CDR3,DNA
TRBJ1-1,TRBV19,NA,NA,CASSIDPSGVGTEAFF,TGTGCCAGTAGTATAGATCCGTCGGGGGTAGGCACTGAAGCTTTCTTT
TRBJ2-3,TRBV6-5,NA,TRBD1,CASSYSVQGSTDTQYF,TGTGCCAGCAGTTACTCGGTACAGGGGAGCACAGATACGCAGTATTTT
TRBJ1-4,TRBV29-1,NA,NA,CSVQQGDEKLFF,TGCAGCGTTCAACAGGGTGATGAAAAACTGTTTTTT
TRBJ1-3,TRBV28,NA,TRBD1,CASSWDRASGNTIYF,TGTGCCAGCAGTTGGGACAGGGCGTCTGGAAACACCATATATTTT
TRBJ1-6,TRBV7-6,NA,TRBD1,CASSTGDSPLHF,TGTGCCAGCAGCACAGGGGATTCACCCCTCCACTTT
TRBJ1-1,TRBV6-4,NA,NA,CASGMDLNTEAFF,TGTGCCAGCGGAATGGACTTGAACACTGAAGCTTTCTTT
TRBJ1-2,TRBV9,NA,TRBD1,CASSRTGGDNYGYTF,TGTGCCAGCAGTCGGACAGGGGGGGATAACTATGGCTACACCTTC
TRBJ2-1,TRBV5-6,once,TRBD2,CASSSGLGFQNEQFF,TGTGCCAGCAGCTCCGGACTAGGTTTCCAGAATGAGCAGTTCTTC
TRBJ2-1,TRBV19,NA,TRBD2,CASRNERGGRRNEQFF,TGTGCCAGTAGGAACGAGCGGGGGGGCCGGAGGAATGAGCAGTTCTTC
TRBJ2-2,TRBV27,NA,NA,CASSYPRSITGKVPGELFF,TGTGCCAGCAGTTATCCCCGAAGTATAACGGGAAAGGTGCCCGGGGAGCTGTTTTTT
TRBJ2-7,TRBV6-6,once,TRBD2,CASSRGLAGGQRYEQYF,TGTGCCAGCAGTCGCGGACTAGCGGGAGGGCAAAGGTACGAGCAGTACTTC
TRBJ2-2,TRBV6-2/TRBV6-3,NA,TRBD2,CASSPGLAGGPGTGELFF,TGTGCCAGCAGTCCGGGACTAGCGGGAGGGCCTGGGACCGGGGAGCTGTTTTTT
TRBJ2-3,TRBV7-8,once,TRBD2,CASSPRLAGEITDTQYF,TGTGCCAGCAGCCCACGACTAGCGGGGGAGATCACAGATACGCAGTATTTT
TRBJ2-2,TRBV7-2,NA,NA,CASSSAGANTGELFF,TGTGCCAGCAGCTCCGCCGGGGCGAACACCGGGGAGCTGTTTTTT
TRBJ1-1,TRBV5-1,NA,TRBD1,CASSLATTGTAEAFF,TGCGCCAGCAGCTTGGCGACGACCGGGACAGCGGAAGCTTTCTTT
TRBJ2-5,TRBV19,NA,NA,CASSLQGGKETQYF,TGTGCCAGTAGCCTACAGGGAGGGAAGGAGACCCAGTACTTC
TRBJ2-7,TRBV10-1,once,TRBD2,CASSEAGAYEQYF,TGCGCCAGCAGTGAAGCGGGGGCATACGAGCAGTACTTC
TRBJ1-3,TRBV5-4,NA,NA,CASSLSRGSGNTIYF,TGTGCCAGCAGCTTGAGCAGGGGCTCTGGAAACACCATATATTTT
TRBJ2-5,TRBV7-3,few,NA,CASSLGPNQETQYF,TGTGCCAGCAGCCTGGGGCCGAACCAAGAGACCCAGTACTTC
TRBJ2-2,TRBV3-1/TRBV3-2,NA,TRBD2,CASSQRTSSNTGELFF,TGTGCCAGCAGTCAACGGACTAGCTCGAACACCGGGGAGCTGTTTTTT
TRBJ2-3,TRBV7-3,NA,TRBD2,CASSAGTSGADTQYF,TGTGCCAGCAGCGCCGGGACTAGCGGCGCAGATACGCAGTATTTT
TRBJ1-1,TRBV28,NA,NA,CASSLVSPSTEAFF,TGTGCCAGCAGTTTAGTCTCCCCGAGCACTGAAGCTTTCTTT
TRBJ1-5,TRBV7-2,NA,TRBD1,CASSLEQGAGQPQHF,TGTGCCAGCAGCTTAGAACAGGGGGCAGGGCAGCCCCAGCATTTT
TRBJ1-1,TRBV3-1/TRBV3-2,NA,TRBD1,CASSTLQGAEAFF,TGTGCCAGCAGCACACTACAGGGGGCTGAAGCTTTCTTT
TRBJ1-4,TRBV9,NA,NA,CASSVELGVNEKLFF,TGTGCCAGCAGCGTAGAGTTAGGGGTTAATGAAAAACTGTTTTTT
TRBJ1-1,TRBV5-6,NA,NA,CASSLAVDTEAFF,TGTGCCAGCAGCTTGGCGGTAGACACTGAAGCTTTCTTT
TRBJ2-5,TRBV6-5,NA,NA,CASSTHSGSQETQYF,TGTGCCAGCAGTACCCATAGCGGCAGCCAAGAGACCCAGTACTTC
TRBJ1-2,TRBV30,once,NA,CAWKAWTDGYTF,TGTGCCTGGAAGGCTTGGACAGATGGCTACACCTTC
TRBJ2-1,TRBV28,NA,TRBD2,CASSFLWTSLVEDEQFF,TGTGCCAGCAGTTTCTTATGGACTAGCCTCGTTGAGGATGAGCAGTTCTTC
TRBJ2-2,TRBV3-1/TRBV3-2,NA,NA,CASSPRSGGELFF,TGTGCCAGCAGCCCGCGGTCGGGCGGGGAGCTGTTTTTT
TRBJ2-7,TRBV21-1,NA,NA,CASSKSPTGTGSAYEQYF,TGTGCCAGCAGCAAAAGCCCAACCGGGACAGGGAGCGCGTACGAGCAGTACTTC
TRBJ2-7,TRBV11-2,NA,TRBD2,CASSLAGGQYEQYF,TGTGCCAGCAGCTTAGCGGGAGGGCAGTACGAGCAGTACTTC
TRBJ2-7,TRBV18,NA,NA,CASSPPMGGKRNEQYF,TGTGCCAGCTCACCACCGATGGGCGGGAAGAGGAACGAGCAGTACTTC
TRBJ1-4,TRBV6-5,NA,TRBD1,CASSFPTGGRFF,TGTGCCAGCAGTTTCCCAACAGGGGGCCGGTTTTTT
TRBJ1-2,TRBV6-1,few,TRBD1,CASSEAQRDRYGYTF,TGTGCCAGCAGTGAAGCGCAGAGGGACAGGTATGGCTACACCTTC
TRBJ1-3,TRBV6-5,NA,NA,CASSAINGNTIYF,TGTGCCAGCAGCGCGATAAATGGAAACACCATATATTTT
TRBJ2-7,TRBV5-4,NA,NA,CASSFTTLTYEQYF,TGTGCCAGCAGCTTCACGACACTTACCTACGAGCAGTACTTC
TRBJ2-1,TRBV28,NA,TRBD2,CASSQAGTSATMGNEQFF,TGTGCCAGCAGCCAAGCAGGGACTAGCGCCACGATGGGCAATGAGCAGTTCTTC
TRBJ2-7,TRBV13,once,TRBD1,CASSSGQTKGRDYEQYF,TGTGCCAGCAGCTCGGGACAGACCAAAGGAAGGGACTACGAGCAGTACTTC
TRBJ2-7,TRBV27,NA,NA,CASSSGQGRGHEQYF,TGTGCCAGCAGCTCCGGGCAGGGTCGTGGCCACGAGCAGTACTTC
TRBJ1-1,TRBV29-1,NA,NA,CSVVPYQGTPEAFF,TGCAGCGTTGTCCCATACCAGGGGACCCCTGAAGCTTTCTTT
TRBJ1-2,TRBV5-6,NA,TRBD1,CASRRTGPNYGYTF,TGTGCCAGCAGACGGACAGGTCCTAACTATGGCTACACCTTC
TRBJ1-3,TRBV6-2/TRBV6-3,NA,NA,CASSSSNSGNTIYF,TGTGCCAGCAGCTCGAGCAACTCTGGAAACACCATATATTTT
TRBJ2-3,TRBV24-1,NA,TRBD1,CATSDPGQGADTQYF,TGTGCCACCAGTGACCCGGGACAGGGTGCAGATACGCAGTATTTT
TRBJ1-2,TRBV23-1,NA,TRBD1,CASSHGGDRGLWTYGYTF,TGCGCCAGCAGTCACGGGGGAGACAGGGGGCTTTGGACCTATGGCTACACCTTC